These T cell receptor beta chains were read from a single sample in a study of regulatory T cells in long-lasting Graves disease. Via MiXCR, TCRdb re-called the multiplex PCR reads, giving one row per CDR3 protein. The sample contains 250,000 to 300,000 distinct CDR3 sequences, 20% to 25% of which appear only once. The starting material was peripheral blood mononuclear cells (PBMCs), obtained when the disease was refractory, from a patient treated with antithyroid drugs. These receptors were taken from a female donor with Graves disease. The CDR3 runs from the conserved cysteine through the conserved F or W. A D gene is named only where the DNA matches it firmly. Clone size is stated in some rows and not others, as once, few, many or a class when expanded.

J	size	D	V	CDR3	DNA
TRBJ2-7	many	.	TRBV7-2	CASSPGRGYEQYF	TGTGCCAGCAGCCCGGGACGGGGCTACGAGCAGTACTTC
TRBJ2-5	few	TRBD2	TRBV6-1	CASVAGTNVETQYF	TGTGCCAGCGTAGCCGGGACTAATGTCGAGACCCAGTACTTC
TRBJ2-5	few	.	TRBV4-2	CASSRVSADQYQETQYF	TGTGCCAGCAGCCGCGTCTCCGCGGACCAGTACCAAGAGACCCAGTACTTC
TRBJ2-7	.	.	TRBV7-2	CASSLETGSSSYEQYF	TGTGCCAGCAGCTTAGAAACGGGCTCGAGCTCCTACGAGCAGTACTTC
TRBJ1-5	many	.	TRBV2	CASRGRSNQPQHF	TGTGCCAGCAGGGGAAGGTCGAATCAGCCCCAGCATTTT
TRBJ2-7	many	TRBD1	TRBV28	CASRDRVSNEQYF	TGTGCCAGTCGGGACAGGGTTTCCAACGAGCAGTACTTC
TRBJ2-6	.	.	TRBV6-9	CASSYETGTGANVLTF	TGTGCCAGCAGTTACGAAACAGGGACTGGGGCCAACGTCCTGACTTTC
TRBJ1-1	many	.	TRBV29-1	CSVKVGEAEAFF	TGCAGCGTAAAGGTAGGGGAAGCTGAAGCTTTCTTT
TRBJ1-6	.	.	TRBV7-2	CASSLRTYNSGNSPLHF	TGTGCCAGCAGCTTAAGGACCTACAACTCAGGGAATTCACCCCTCCACTTT
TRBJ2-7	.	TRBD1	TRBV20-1	CSAIKGTGGYEQYF	TGCAGTGCTATTAAGGGGACAGGGGGGTACGAGCAGTACTTC
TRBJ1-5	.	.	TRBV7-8	CASSLAHQLVTQHF	TGTGCCAGCAGCTTAGCCCACCAACTCGTAACCCAGCATTTT
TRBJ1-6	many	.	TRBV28	CASSPLGVGYSNSPLHF	TGTGCCAGCAGTCCACTCGGGGTAGGGTACAGTAATTCACCCCTCCACTTT
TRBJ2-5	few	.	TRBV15	CATSRDLFSNQETQYF	TGTGCCACCAGCAGAGATCTGTTTAGCAATCAAGAGACCCAGTACTTC
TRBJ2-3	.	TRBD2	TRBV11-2	CASSSTHGTSGSYTQYF	TGTGCCAGCAGCTCAACCCACGGGACTAGCGGGAGTTATACGCAGTATTTT
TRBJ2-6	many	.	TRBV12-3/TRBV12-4	CASSFFALSGANVLTF	TGTGCCAGCAGTTTTTTCGCCTTATCTGGGGCCAACGTCCTGACTTTC
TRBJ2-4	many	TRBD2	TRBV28	CATLEAGGPENIQYF	TGTGCCACCCTAGAGGCGGGAGGGCCGGAAAACATTCAGTACTTC
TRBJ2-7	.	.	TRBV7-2	CASSSPLRIEQYF	TGTGCCAGCAGCTCCCCGCTCAGAATTGAGCAGTACTTC
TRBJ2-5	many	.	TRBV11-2	CASSLRAGETQYF	TGTGCCAGCAGCTTAAGGGCTGGGGAGACCCAGTACTTC
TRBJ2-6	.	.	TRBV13	CASSFRESNALTF	TGTGCCAGCAGCTTCAGGGAGTCCAACGCCCTGACTTTC
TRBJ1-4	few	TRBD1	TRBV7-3	CASSLGQGGKLFF	TGTGCCAGCAGCCTAGGACAGGGGGGAAAACTGTTTTTT
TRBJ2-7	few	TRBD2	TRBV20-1	CSARQAGGLVEQYF	TGCAGTGCTAGACAGGCGGGAGGACTGGTCGAGCAGTACTTC
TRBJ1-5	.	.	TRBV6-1	CASIGGQSNQPQHF	TGTGCCAGCATCGGGGGTCAGAGCAATCAGCCCCAGCATTTT
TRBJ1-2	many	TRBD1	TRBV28	CASSLLPTGGFYGYTF	TGTGCCAGCAGCCTATTGCCCACAGGGGGGTTCTATGGCTACACCTTC
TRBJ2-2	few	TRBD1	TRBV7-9	CASSPRDRGRGELFF	TGTGCCAGCAGCCCCCGGGACAGGGGGCGCGGGGAGCTGTTTTTT
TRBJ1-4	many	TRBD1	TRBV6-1	CASSTHKGATNEKLFF	TGTGCCAGCAGCACCCACAAGGGGGCGACTAATGAAAAACTGTTTTTT
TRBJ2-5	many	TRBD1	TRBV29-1	CSVRTGEETQYF	TGCAGCGTCAGGACAGGCGAAGAGACCCAGTACTTC
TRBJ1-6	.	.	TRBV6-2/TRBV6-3	CASSYASLSPLHF	TGTGCCAGCAGTTATGCCTCTTTATCACCCCTCCACTTT
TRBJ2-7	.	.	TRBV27	CASNTIQGITEQYF	TGTGCCAGCAACACGATTCAGGGTATTACCGAGCAGTACTTC
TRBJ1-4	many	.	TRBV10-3	CAISEDSSEKLFF	TGTGCCATCAGTGAGGACAGCTCCGAAAAACTGTTTTTT
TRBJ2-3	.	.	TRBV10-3	CAINRDEGLNTQYF	TGTGCCATCAACCGGGACGAAGGACTTAATACGCAGTATTTT
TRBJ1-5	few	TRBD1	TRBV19	CASTGTGNNQPQHF	TGTGCCAGTACCGGGACAGGTAACAATCAGCCCCAGCATTTT
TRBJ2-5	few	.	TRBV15	CATVHQETQYF	TGTGCCACCGTCCACCAAGAGACCCAGTACTTC
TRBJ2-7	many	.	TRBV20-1	CSASDVARLYEQYF	TGCAGTGCTAGCGATGTTGCAAGACTCTACGAGCAGTACTTC